This T cell receptor (beta chain) was found in a study of T cells in Graves' hyperthyroidism and ophthalmopathy. This clonotype was detected ten times or more. This CDR3 is built from 13 residues. The V and J ends lost 4 bases and 6 bases respectively, with 11 bases between them. In germline, CDR1 is KGHDR, CDR2 SFDVKD. The TCR beta CDR3 regions underwent amplification using RNA transcripts as the source. Initially, a first-round RT-PCR of the TCR CDR3 employed the HTBI primer set. TCRdb called the multiplex PCR reads again in MiXCR, with one record for every CDR3 protein. The table shows nearly 750,000 distinct CDR3 sequences, with approximately 40% occurring only once.

This receptor was obtained from a woman aged 40 to 50 with Graves' hyperthyroidism. The chain employs TRBV24-1 and TRBJ1-2; D not resolved. The sequencing input was blood. The CDR3 region has the DNA TGTGCCACCAGTGAACCACTATCCAATGGCTACACCTTC. Its protein is CATSEPLSNGYTF.